The clone carrying this T cell receptor beta chain came up many times. Its antigen is not identified. The entry originates in a study of identical twins. Study results and caveats: Memory repertoires lacked the insertion deficit that abundant cord blood beta clonotypes showed. Out-of-frame sharing of TCR alpha in monozygotic twins was underestimated by models.

Per the germline V gene, CDR1 is SGHVS and CDR2 is FQNEAQ. V was shortened by 2 bases and J by 1 base, with 17 bases between the two germline ends. The CDR3 covers 17 residues. A universal primer binding site was introduced by template switching. The final cDNA contained unique molecular identifiers. TCRdb itself ran the 5' RACE reads through MiXCR, one entry per CDR3 protein. This table has about 900,000 distinct CDR3 sequences, more than 9% appearing once. Only healthy Caucasians were enrolled as donors. This sample also appeared in a second study, on yellow fever vaccine responses in identical twins.

The sequencing input was PBMCs. The sequence came from a woman aged 18-29 years in good health. The chain joins TRBV7-8 to TRBJ2-5; D is uncertain. The CDR3 reads CASSLSGTLWGQETQYF. The CDR3 DNA is TGTGCCAGCAGCTTATCCGGCACGCTATGGGGCCAAGAGACCCAGTACTTC.